The clone carrying this T cell receptor beta chain turned up a few times. What it binds is unknown. Individual cDNA molecules in this library carried unique molecular identifiers. TCRdb processed the 5' RACE reads anew with MiXCR; each CDR3 protein has one entry. The sample lists 110,000 or so distinct CDR3 sequences; 19% were seen once. The template was total RNA from unfractionated whole blood. The sample comes from a study of human T cells and chemical hapten exposure. Study-wide results and limits: No alteration of TCRs above 1 in 1000 frequency was seen with DPC sensitization.

V lost 2 bases and J lost 2, with 22 bases in between. Germline CDR1 MDHEN, CDR2 SYDVKM. The CDR3 length is 20 residues. The sequence derives from a human donor in good health. The genes are TRBV28 and TRBJ2-6, with D possibly being TRBD1 (5 bases). The CDR3 reads CASSLRSGWPVDTGANVLTF. As DNA, the CDR3 is TGTGCCAGCAGTTTACGGTCAGGGTGGCCCGTTGATACTGGGGCCAACGTCCTGACTTTC.